These 17 T cell receptor beta chains were sequenced from one sample in a study of T cells in women clearing cervical HPV infection. Produced via immunoSEQ multiplex PCR; TCRdb's table is partial and in-frame only. This listing includes tens of thousands of clones. Sample: blood buffy coat. The receptors were gathered from a woman between 18 and 75 years old with a cervical HPV16 infection that either progressed to CIN3+ or cleared (not recorded which).

Of note for this clone: The read finishes 3 residues shy of the CDR3 end, and the germline J gene is used to complete it. The chain employs TRBV18 and TRBJ1-4; 10 bases match TRBD1. This CDR3 region has 16 residues. Trimming removed 3 bases from V and 2 bases from J; junction bases left unmatched: 3. Germline V gives CDR1 KGHSH, CDR2 LQKENI. The sequenced CDR3 bases are TGTGCCAGCTCACCGAGACAGGGGGCGACTAATGAAAAA. This translates into CASSPRQGATNEK. The whole CDR3 reads CASSPRQGATNEKLFF.

Points on this clone: Read sequence stops 3 residues before the CDR3 end, and the germline J gene provides the missing end. The chain recombines TRBV2 with TRBJ1-2; no clear D. Trimming removed 8 bases at V and 4 bases at J, with 14 bases between. Per germline, CDR1 SNHLY and CDR2 FYNNEI. This CDR3 comprises 13 residues. This CDR3 reads CASRLKVRYGYTF. The sequenced CDR3 bases are TGTGCCAGCCGACTCAAGGTCCGCTATGGC.

The part of the CDR3 DNA that was read is TGTGCCAGCAGTGGCAACCGGGGAGACAGGGGGGACGAG. Amino acid sequence: CASSGNRGDRGDE. The whole CDR3 region reads CASSGNRGDRGDEQYF. V is TRBV6-1 and J is TRBJ2-7; 9 nucleotides align to TRBD1. The read terminates 3 residues ahead of where the CDR3 ends, so the germline J gene completes it. The CDR3 covers 16 residues. CDR1 MNHNS and CDR2 SASEGT come from the germline V gene. V was clipped by 4 bases and J by 5 bases; unmatched bases: 12.

In the case of this clone: From the germline J gene comes the end of the CDR3, since the read stops 3 residues before it. The V gene is TRBV2, the J gene TRBJ2-2; 9 positions match TRBD1. CDR1 is SNHLY and CDR2 is FYNNEI in the germline V gene. The CDR3 runs 15 residues. The part of the CDR3 DNA that was read is TGTGCCAGCAGCGATTGGACAGGGGAATATGAAAAG. It yields the protein CASSDWTGEYEK. The complete CDR3 sequence is CASSDWTGEYEKLFF.

As regards this clone: Its ends do not fully match the called genes, so a read error is possible. The observed sequence ends 3 residues before the CDR3 terminus, with the missing tail filled in from the germline J gene. Other DNA sequences from this sample encode an identical CDR3 as well. The V gene is TRBV7-3, the J gene TRBJ1-3; 7 nucleotides align to TRBD1. The CDR3 covers 16 residues. The germline V gene encodes CDR1 SGHTA and CDR2 FQGTGA. The CDR3 is CASSLKGAGAGNTIYF. The CDR3 bases that were read are TGTGCCAGCAGCTTAAAGGGGGCCGGGGCCGGAAACACA.

Regarding this clone: Sequencing ends 3 residues short of the CDR3 end; the germline J gene provides the rest. The chain has TRBV18 and TRBJ1-4; TRBD1 matches at 7 bases. V was clipped by 0 bases and J by 8 bases; unmatched bases: 6. The CDR3 has 15 amino acids. Germline CDR1 is KGHSH and CDR2 is LQKENI. The sequenced part of the CDR3 DNA is TGTGCCAGCTCACCACCGGACAGGAGAAACGAAAAA. Translation: CASSPPDRRNEK. The CDR3 reads in full as CASSPPDRRNEKLFF.

On this clone itself: Read data end 3 residues before the CDR3 end; the end is taken from the germline J gene. The V gene is TRBV7-6, the J gene TRBJ2-2; 8 bases map to TRBD1. The CDR3 runs to 15 residues. CDR1 is SGHVS, CDR2 FNYEAQ, per germline. The CDR3 bases that were read are TGTGCCAGCAGCTTAGCCACTGGACAGGGTGGGAAG. Translation: CASSLATGQGGK. The entire CDR3 reads CASSLATGQGGKLFF.

Points on this clone: The CDR3 end lies 3 residues beyond the end of the read and is filled in from the germline J gene. The chain has TRBV5-6 and TRBJ2-1, with 9 bases fitting TRBD2. This CDR3 comprises 15 residues. Germline-derived CDR1 and CDR2 are SGHDT and YYEEEE. Losses at the gene ends were 4 bases for V and 4 bases for J; bases not matched to a gene: 6. The CDR3 DNA, read in part, is TGTGCCAGCAGCAAGAGAGCGGGGGGTTACAATGAG. Translation gives CASSKRAGGYNE. The full CDR3 is CASSKRAGGYNEQFF. The full variable domain, with the rest looked up from reference TRBV5-6 and TRBJ2-1, is DAGVTQSPTHLIKTRGQQVTLRCSPKSGHDTVSWYQQALGQGPQFIFQYYEEEERQRGNFPDRFSGHQFPNYSSELNVNALLLGDSALYLCASSKRAGGYNEQFFGPGTRLTVL.

A note on this clone: The read falls 3 residues short of the CDR3 end, and the missing part is taken from the germline J gene. This rearrangement joins TRBV6-2 or TRBV6-3 to TRBJ2-3; 8 bases are a match to TRBD2. This CDR3 contains 14 residues. Germline-derived CDR1 and CDR2 are MNHEY and SVGEGT. V dropped 5 bases and J dropped 1; count of bases not matched to a gene: 2. This chain's CDR3 is CASSPTSGTDTQYF. The DNA read from the CDR3 is TGTGCCAGCAGTCCGACTAGCGGCACAGATACG.

In the case of this clone: From the germline J gene comes the end of the CDR3, since the read stops 3 residues before it. The V gene is TRBV19, the J gene TRBJ1-2; TRBD1 is a possible D gene (5 bases). The CDR3 is 16 amino acids. CDR1 LNHDA and CDR2 SQIVND come from the germline V gene (reference sequence). CDR3 DNA, as far as it was read: TGTGCCAGTAGTCTCGCCGGGACTAGCGGCAACTACGAC. Translation gives CASSLAGTSGNYD. The entire CDR3 reads CASSLAGTSGNYDYTF.

With regard to this clone: Read sequence stops 3 residues before the CDR3 end, and the germline J gene provides the missing end. The V call is TRBV24-1, the J call TRBJ2-1; possible D gene TRBD2, 6 bases. With 0 bases removed from V and 8 bases from J, the gap between germline ends came to 28 bases. Germline values: CDR1 KGHDR, CDR2 SFDVKD. The CDR3 totals 20 residues. Here the CDR3 reads CATSDLQGSGKAGGIDEQFF. The CDR3 bases that were read are TGTGCCACCAGTGATTTGCAGGGTAGCGGAAAAGCTGGGGGTATCGATGAG.

For this clone: The read finishes 3 residues shy of the CDR3 end, and the germline J gene is used to complete it. The J gene is TRBJ1-4, the V gene TRBV11-2; D call uncertain. The CDR3 consists of 13 residues. The germline V and J ends were trimmed by 4 bases and 8 bases, with 11 bases remaining between them. In germline, CDR1 is SGHAT, CDR2 FQNNGV. CDR3 region: CASSSFSSEKLFF. The CDR3 bases that were read are TGTGCCAGCAGCTCCTTTTCTTCCGAAAAA.

Note on this clone: The observed sequence ends 3 residues before the CDR3 terminus, with the missing tail filled in from the germline J gene. The chain combines TRBV2 with TRBJ1-5; a possible D gene is TRBD1 (5 bases). Trimming pared 3 bases from V and 5 bases from J, leaving 11 bases between. The CDR3 totals 14 residues. Germline values: CDR1 SNHLY, CDR2 FYNNEI. The covered CDR3 bases are TGTGCCAGCAGTGAGGGCCAGGGTTATCAGCCC. This sequence encodes CASSEGQGYQP. The CDR3 as a whole reads CASSEGQGYQPQHF.

With regard to this clone: The read comes to an end 3 residues before the CDR3 does, leaving the germline J gene to fill in the end. The gene calls are TRBV10-2 and TRBJ2-7; 12 bases agree with TRBD2. The CDR3 length is 16 residues. Per germline, CDR1 WSHSY and CDR2 SAAADI. V was clipped by 6 bases and J by 6 bases; unmatched bases: 12. The CDR3 reads CASRGIGTSGWSEQYF. The sequenced part of the CDR3 DNA is TGCGCCAGCAGGGGGATTGGGACTAGCGGGTGGAGCGAG.

About this clone: The read ends 3 residues early relative to the CDR3; the germline J gene fills the gap. The chain combines TRBV29-1 with TRBJ2-1, with D maybe TRBD1 (5 bases). CDR1 is SQVTM and CDR2 is ANQGSEA in the germline V gene. The CDR3 extends over 11 amino acids. V was shortened by 6 bases and J by 9 bases, with 12 bases between the two germline ends. CDR3 protein: CSVKRGPEQFF. The covered CDR3 bases are TGCAGCGTCAAAAGGGGCCCTGAG.

Regarding this clone: The read halts 3 residues ahead of the CDR3 end, with the missing end drawn from the germline J gene. The chain recombines TRBV30 with TRBJ1-3; 7 bases match TRBD1. This CDR3 is 12 amino acids long. V shed 7 bases and J 4 bases; nucleotides not matched to a gene: 4. Germline CDR1 reads GTSNPN; CDR2 reads SVGIG (reference sequence). The sequenced CDR3 bases are TGTGCCTCCCGGGACAGCGGAAACACC. The encoded protein is CASRDSGNT. The CDR3 in its entirety is CASRDSGNTIYF. The variable domain in full, with the rest retrieved from reference TRBV30 and TRBJ1-3, is SQTIHQWPATLVQPVGSPLSLECTVEGTSNPNLYWYRQAAGRGLQLLFYSVGIGQISSEVPQNLSASRPQDRQFILSSKKLLLSDSGFYLCASRDSGNTIYFGEGSWLTVV.

To note about this clone: The CDR3 end falls 3 residues outside the read, so it is completed with the germline J gene. The chain couples TRBV7-8 to TRBJ1-5; D unclear. This CDR3 comprises 14 residues. V dropped 5 bases and J dropped 9 bases, with 17 bases sitting between them. Germline values: CDR1 SGHVS, CDR2 FQNEAQ. CDR3 protein: CASSPTGSDWPQHF. The CDR3 DNA, read in part, is TGTGCCAGCAGCCCGACCGGGTCCGACTGGCCC. Filled out from reference TRBV7-8 and TRBJ1-5, the complete variable domain reads GAGVSQSPRYKVAKRGQDVALRCDPISGHVSLFWYQQALGQGPEFLTYFQNEAQLDKSGLPSDRFFAERPEGSVSTLKIQRTQQEDSAVYLCASSPTGSDWPQHFGDGTRLSIL.